A single sample is the source of the 15 T cell receptor beta chains below, sequenced in a study of blood T cell repertoires in COVID-19. TCRdb keeps only in-frame clones here, not all; method: immunoSEQ multiplex PCR. The data contain approximately 300,000 clones, roughly nine tenths of them singletons. Material: PBMCs or T cells enriched from blood (not recorded which). The receptors were sampled from a woman aged 25 to 39 who had recovered from COVID-19.

V gene TRBV5-4 combines with J gene TRBJ2-3, with D possibly matching TRBD2 (5 bases). The V end lost 2 bases, the J end lost 1 base, and 8 bases lay between the germline ends. Germline V lookup: CDR1 SGHNT, CDR2 YYREEE (reference sequence). This CDR3 has 14 amino acids. CDR3 DNA sequence: TGTGCCAGCAGCTTTCGGACTGGCACAGATACGCAGTATTTT. Residues: CASSFRTGTDTQYF.

This rearrangement joins TRBV5-1 to TRBJ2-3; possible D gene TRBD1, 6 bases. CDR3 size: 15 residues. Germline CDR1 SGHRS, CDR2 YFSETQ. V lost 4 bases, J lost 0 bases, and 12 bases lay in between. CDR3 sequence (DNA): TGCGCCAGCAGCCCCGGGACACCTAGCACAGATACGCAGTATTTT. The encoded protein is CASSPGTPSTDTQYF.

V gene TRBV9 combines with J gene TRBJ1-2; a weak D match, TRBD1 (5 bases). CDR1 is SGDLS, CDR2 YYNGEE, per germline. There are 15 residues in the CDR3. V was cut by 2 bases and J by 4 bases, with 15 bases left in between. The chain's CDR3 is CASSVSIGDSYGYTF. In DNA, the CDR3 is TGTGCCAGCAGCGTCTCAATAGGGGATTCCTATGGCTACACCTTC. Drawing the rest from reference TRBV9 and TRBJ1-2, the complete variable domain is DSGVTQTPKHLITATGQRVTLRCSPRSGDLSVYWYQQSLDQGLQFLIQYYNGEERAKGNILERFSAQQFPDLHSELNLSSLELGDSALYFCASSVSIGDSYGYTFGSGTRLTVV.

The rearrangement uses TRBV4-3 and TRBJ1-2; D perhaps matches TRBD1 (6 bases). Germline V lookup: CDR1 LGHNA, CDR2 YSLEER. This CDR3 region has 13 residues. The V end was cut by 0 bases, the J end by 6 bases, with 8 bases between. CDR3 protein: CASSQDKGDGYTF. Here the CDR3 DNA reads TGCGCCAGCAGCCAAGATAAGGGGGATGGCTACACCTTC.

This CDR3 is CASSADRSKGGNGYTF. The CDR3 DNA follows: TGCGCCAGCAGCGCCGACAGGAGTAAAGGTGGGAATGGCTACACCTTC. The chain employs TRBV5-1 and TRBJ1-2; possible D gene TRBD1, 6 bases. The CDR3 is 16 residues long. V was shortened by 4 bases and J by 6 bases, with 22 bases between the two germline ends. From germline, CDR1 is SGHRS and CDR2 YFSETQ.

The J gene is TRBJ1-1, the V gene TRBV5-1; 7 bases fit TRBD1. V was clipped by 4 bases and J by 1 base; unmatched bases: 7. Germline lookup yields CDR1 SGHRS and CDR2 YFSETQ. The CDR3 has 15 residues. The CDR3 spells CASSVGQPRNTEAFF. The DNA for the CDR3 is TGCGCCAGCAGCGTGGGACAGCCCCGGAACACTGAAGCTTTCTTT.

This chain uses TRBV3-1 (or the pseudogene TRBV3-2) with TRBJ2-7, with D unresolved. Germline CDR1 LGHDT, CDR2 YNNKEL (reference sequence). Trimming shortened V by 1 base and J by 4 bases, and 11 bases separated the two germline ends. The CDR3 extends over 14 amino acids. CDR3 region: CASSQVLGSYEQYF. CDR3 DNA: TGTGCCAGCAGCCAAGTTCTAGGTTCATACGAGCAGTACTTC.

V usage is TRBV5-1 and J usage is TRBJ2-1; 7 bases fit TRBD2. The CDR3 covers 15 residues. The germline CDR1 and CDR2 sequences are SGHRS and YFSETQ. Trimming took 1 base from V and 7 from J; bases not matched to a gene: 8. The CDR3 region has the DNA TGCGCCAGCAGCTTGTGGCTAGCGGAACCAAATGAGCAGTTCTTC. Amino acid sequence: CASSLWLAEPNEQFF.

The rearrangement joins TRBV5-8 to TRBJ1-2; D unresolved. V gave up 2 bases and J gave up 1 base, with 3 bases separating them. The CDR3 runs to 12 residues. CDR1 is SGHTS, CDR2 YDEGEE, per germline. The CDR3 region has the DNA TGTGCCAGCAGCTTTCGTAACTATGGCTACACCTTC. Translation: CASSFRNYGYTF. The full variable domain, rest sourced from reference TRBV5-8 and TRBJ1-2, is EAGVTQSPTHLIKTRGQQATLRCSPISGHTSVYWYQQALGLGLQFLLWYDEGEERNRGNFPPRFSGRQFPNYSSELNVNALELEDSALYLCASSFRNYGYTFGSGTRLTVV.

This chain links TRBV27 with TRBJ1-4; possible D gene TRBD1, 5 bases. The V end was cut by 3 bases, the J end by 8 bases, with 16 bases between. The CDR3 consists of 15 residues. Germline CDR1 reads MNHEY; CDR2 reads SMNVEV (reference sequence). CDR3 sequence: CASSLSGGSQEKLFF. The CDR3 DNA reads TGTGCCAGCAGTTTGTCGGGGGGGTCACAAGAAAAACTGTTTTTT.

The rearrangement uses TRBV4-1 and TRBJ1-2; D possibly corresponds to TRBD1 (5 bases). Germline V gene lookup returns CDR1 MGHRA and CDR2 YSYEKL. V dropped 1 base and J dropped 8 bases, with 14 bases sitting between them. The CDR3 extends over 14 amino acids. CDR3 protein: CASSQVGGARGYTF. The CDR3 bases are TGCGCCAGCAGCCAAGTCGGGGGAGCTAGGGGCTACACCTTC.

The V gene is TRBV19, the J gene TRBJ2-3; 7 nucleotides align to TRBD2. Germline values: CDR1 LNHDA, CDR2 SQIVND (reference sequence). With 5 bases clipped from V and 4 bases from J, the junction kept 3 bases outside the gene matches. The CDR3 spans 13 residues. This CDR3 reads CASSVRGADTQYF. The CDR3 DNA follows: TGTGCCAGTAGTGTACGGGGGGCAGATACGCAGTATTTT.

The J gene is TRBJ1-5, the V gene TRBV10-3; TRBD1 is a possible D gene (5 bases). The CDR3 loop spans 13 amino acids. Trimming removed 10 bases from V and 3 bases from J, with 13 bases in between. Germline values: CDR1 ENHRY, CDR2 SYGVKD. CDR3 amino acids: CATGRGDNQPQHF. The CDR3 DNA reads TGTGCCACGGGGCGGGGGGACAATCAGCCCCAGCATTTT.

The V gene is TRBV29-1, the J gene TRBJ1-1; tentative D call: TRBD1 (5 bases). The CDR3 length is 13 residues. Deletions cut 5 bases from V and 1 base from J, with 11 bases between. Germline V gives CDR1 SQVTM, CDR2 ANQGSEA. In DNA, the CDR3 is TGCAGCGTTCGACCGCAGGGGAACACTGAAGCTTTCTTT. Translating it yields CSVRPQGNTEAFF. Variable domain in full (rest from reference TRBV29-1 and TRBJ1-1): SAVISQKPSRDICQRGTSLTIQCQVDSQVTMMFWYRQQPGQSLTLIATANQGSEATYESGFVIDKFPISRPNLTFSTLTVSNMSPEDSSIYLCSVRPQGNTEAFFGQGTRLTVV.

This clone came up a few times. The gene calls are TRBV30 and TRBJ2-7, with TRBD1 identical over 9 bases. The CDR3 runs to 14 residues. The junction had 5 bases not matched to a gene; V was cut back by 1 base and J by 4 bases. CDR1 and CDR2 (germline): GTSNPN, SVGIG (reference sequence). The CDR3 bases are TGTGCCTGGAGTGGGGGACAGGGCTCATACGAGCAGTACTTC. Amino acid sequence: CAWSGGQGSYEQYF.